Listed below are T cell receptor beta chains from one sample, sequenced in a study of chemoradiotherapy in HPV16-positive cancers. Measured with immunoSEQ multiplex PCR; TCRdb has only the in-frame clones, and not every one. The sample has roughly 23,000 clones, roughly 92% seen once; the top ten hold about a sixth. This sample comprised blood, obtained from a patient who underwent chemoradiotherapy. The receptors stem from a human donor with HPV-associated anogenital cancer. Each CDR3 is given with its conserved first and last residue. Fields, in order: J gene, clone size, V gene, D gene, CDR3 protein, CDR3 DNA. D genes are given only for firm matches. Clone size is stated in some rows and not others, as once, few, many or a class when expanded.

>TRBJ2-7|.|TRBV6-5|.
CASGRGISSYEQYF
TGTGCCAGCGGCCGCGGGATTAGCTCCTACGAGCAGTACTTC
>TRBJ1-1|.|TRBV7-2|.
CASSSGLTEAFF
TGTGCCAGCAGTTCAGGTTTGACTGAAGCTTTCTTT
>TRBJ2-3|.|TRBV7-8|.
CASSLRTIPDTQYF
TGTGCCAGCAGCCTTCGGACGATTCCAGATACGCAGTATTTT
>TRBJ2-6|.|TRBV11-2|.
CASSPGPSGANVLTF
TGTGCCAGCAGCCCAGGTCCCTCTGGGGCCAACGTCCTGACTTTC
>TRBJ2-1|once|TRBV6-5|TRBD2
CASSYYGGTNNEQFF
TGTGCCAGCAGTTACTACGGGGGGACCAACAATGAGCAGTTCTTC
>TRBJ2-7|once|TRBV18|.
CASSQRTVYSYEQYF
TGTGCCAGCTCACAGCGGACAGTTTACTCCTACGAGCAGTACTTC
>TRBJ2-7|once|TRBV7-2|TRBD1
CASSSLTGPYEQYF
TGTGCCAGCAGCTCTTTGACAGGGCCCTACGAGCAGTACTTC
>TRBJ1-1|.|TRBV5-1|.
CASSLAANTEAFF
TGCGCCAGCAGCTTGGCCGCCAACACTGAAGCTTTCTTT
>TRBJ1-1|.|TRBV4-1|TRBD1
CASSHITGGGTEAFF
TGCGCCAGCAGCCATATAACAGGGGGCGGCACTGAAGCTTTCTTT
>TRBJ2-1|.|TRBV9|TRBD2
CASSVKGRAGEVNEQFF
TGTGCCAGCAGCGTAAAAGGCCGCGCGGGAGAAGTCAATGAGCAGTTCTTC
>TRBJ2-1|.|TRBV7-2|TRBD2
CASSSAGTLTYNEQFF
TGTGCCAGCAGCTCAGCGGGGACTCTTACTTACAATGAGCAGTTCTTC
>TRBJ2-5|.|TRBV7-2|.
CASSLVGGLSPETQYF
TGTGCCAGCAGCTTAGTAGGTGGACTTAGCCCAGAGACCCAGTACTTC
>TRBJ2-7|.|TRBV11-2|.
CASSLGLAYEQYF
TGTGCCAGCAGCTTAGGGCTAGCCTACGAGCAGTACTTC
>TRBJ1-3|.|TRBV5-1|.
CASSLWDPVSLSSGNTIYF
TGCGCCAGCAGCTTGTGGGATCCAGTATCCCTCAGCTCTGGAAACACCATATATTTT
>TRBJ1-5|.|TRBV28|.
CASSLSGTQTGPQHF
TGTGCCAGCAGTTTGTCCGGGACCCAGACAGGGCCCCAGCATTTT
>TRBJ2-1|.|TRBV9|TRBD2
CASTGLAGNEQFF
TGTGCCAGCACCGGACTAGCCGGCAATGAGCAGTTCTTC
>TRBJ2-7|.|TRBV5-4|.
CASSFGGHREQYF
TGTGCCAGCAGCTTTGGCGGACACAGGGAGCAGTACTTC
>TRBJ1-1|.|TRBV4-1|.
CASSRSPGADTEAFF
TGCGCCAGCAGCCGGTCGCCGGGGGCAGACACTGAAGCTTTCTTT
>TRBJ1-2|.|TRBV7-9|.
CASSQLSQAYGYTF
TGTGCCAGCAGTCAATTATCACAGGCCTATGGCTACACCTTC
>TRBJ1-4|.|TRBV29-1|.
CSVGGAANEKLFF
TGCAGCGTTGGAGGGGCGGCTAATGAAAAACTGTTTTTT
>TRBJ2-7|.|TRBV5-4|TRBD1
CASSPRTGNEQYF
TGTGCCAGCAGCCCCCGGACAGGGAACGAGCAGTACTTC
>TRBJ1-2|.|TRBV10-2|.
CASSESGRALNYGYTF
TGCGCCAGCAGTGAAAGTGGCAGGGCCCTTAACTATGGCTACACCTTC
>TRBJ2-7|.|TRBV10-1|TRBD1
CASSERNITGGHYEQYF
TGCGCCAGCAGTGAGCGAAACATAACAGGGGGGCACTACGAGCAGTACTTC
>TRBJ1-6|once|TRBV10-2|.
CASSDVVVVSPLHF
TGCGCCAGCAGTGATGTGGTGGTAGTTTCACCCCTCCACTTT
>TRBJ1-1|.|TRBV19|TRBD1
CASSIDLRLQGREKSAFF
TGTGCCAGTAGTATAGATCTAAGGCTACAGGGGCGGGAGAAGTCTGCTTTCTTT
>TRBJ2-2|.|TRBV14|TRBD2
CASSQVRGDIGELFF
TGTGCCAGCAGCCAAGTCCGGGGGGATATCGGGGAGCTGTTTTTT
>TRBJ2-1|.|TRBV7-2|.
CASSLDGPYNEQFF
TGTGCCAGCAGCTTAGACGGTCCCTACAATGAGCAGTTCTTC
>TRBJ2-7|.|TRBV4-1|.
CASSQGLPRYEQYF
TGCGCCAGCAGCCAAGGGCTCCCGCGCTACGAGCAGTACTTC
>TRBJ2-7|.|TRBV5-1|TRBD2
CASSAGGFTYEQYF
TGCGCCAGCAGCGCGGGGGGATTCACCTACGAGCAGTACTTC
>TRBJ1-1|.|TRBV10-3|.
CAIRGTGEAFF
TGTGCCATCAGAGGGACCGGAGAAGCTTTCTTT
>TRBJ1-2|.|TRBV7-2|.
CASSPPAYGYTF
TGTGCCAGCAGCCCTCCAGCCTATGGCTACACCTTC
>TRBJ2-3|.|TRBV4-1|.
CASSQGQILADTQYF
TGCGCCAGCAGCCAAGGTCAGATCCTGGCAGATACGCAGTATTTT
>TRBJ2-3|.|TRBV6-5|.
CASSLLASDTQYF
TGTGCCAGCAGCCTGCTAGCGTCAGATACGCAGTATTTT
>TRBJ2-5|.|TRBV7-9|.
CASSLEAAAKTQYF
TGTGCCAGCAGCTTAGAAGCCGCGGCGAAGACCCAGTACTTC
>TRBJ1-5|.|TRBV28|.
CASSLIRVNQPQHF
TGTGCCAGCAGTTTGATACGGGTGAATCAGCCCCAGCATTTT
>TRBJ1-1|.|TRBV27|.
CASSSIRETEAFF
TGTGCCAGCAGTTCCATACGGGAAACGGAAGCTTTCTTT
>TRBJ1-5|.|TRBV18|.
CASSPLPGHLWPQHF
TGTGCCAGCTCACCACTTCCGGGACATTTGTGGCCCCAGCATTTT
>TRBJ2-1|.|TRBV7-6|TRBD2
CASSLRGVGTSGIHEQFF
TGTGCCAGCAGCTTGAGAGGGGTTGGGACTAGCGGGATCCATGAGCAGTTCTTC
>TRBJ2-7|.|TRBV6-6|.
CASSYLYEQYF
TGTGCCAGCAGTTATCTATACGAGCAGTACTTC
>TRBJ2-7|.|TRBV10-1|.
CASSESGGTYSYEQYF
TGCGCCAGCAGTGAGTCAGGCGGGACCTACTCCTACGAGCAGTACTTC
>TRBJ2-3|.|TRBV7-9|TRBD2
CASTPPHAGEARDTQYF
TGTGCCAGCACCCCTCCCCACGCGGGAGAGGCTAGAGATACGCAGTATTTT
>TRBJ2-5|.|TRBV7-9|.
CASSLGWSYETQYF
TGTGCCAGCAGCTTAGGGTGGTCGTATGAGACCCAGTACTTC
>TRBJ2-5|.|TRBV29-1|TRBD2
CSVGPGGVLETQYF
TGCAGCGTTGGCCCCGGGGGGGTGTTAGAGACCCAGTACTTC
>TRBJ1-1|.|TRBV2|.
CASSELLLNTEAFF
TGTGCCAGCAGTGAACTACTACTGAACACTGAAGCTTTCTTT
>TRBJ2-5|.|TRBV6-1|TRBD2
CASRLAGAETQYF
TGTGCCAGTCGACTAGCGGGGGCGGAGACCCAGTACTTC